This TCR beta chain derives from a study of T cell changes during pregnancy in multiple sclerosis. Trimming pared 6 bases from V and 6 bases from J, leaving 18 bases between. This CDR3 has 14 residues. CDR1 and CDR2 from the germline V gene are MNHNS and SASEGT. The table came from immunoSEQ multiplex PCR; TCRdb's copy has only in-frame clones and leaves some out. The sample lists around 58,000 clones, roughly 90% occurring once. The origin of this receptor is a female donor with multiple sclerosis, enrolled in a pregnancy study. V is TRBV6-1 and J is TRBJ2-7; a weak D match, TRBD2 (5 bases). Sequencing used peripheral blood, obtained before pregnancy. The CDR3 DNA reads as TGTGCCAGCAGGGAGGTAAGGGTATCCGGCGAGCAGTACTTC. This encodes CASREVRVSGEQYF.